These 22 T cell receptor beta chains were all obtained from the same sample, sequenced in a study of blood T cell repertoires in COVID-19. Only in-frame clones appear in the TCRdb table, and some are missing; sequencing was by immunoSEQ multiplex PCR. The sample contains about 120,000 clones, roughly 85% of which appear only once. The specimen sequenced was peripheral blood. The receptors here all came from a man between 25 and 39 years old with acute or convalescent COVID-19.

This clone was seen a few times. V gene TRBV7-2 combines with J gene TRBJ1-2; 10 positions match TRBD1. V shed 1 base and J 3 bases; nucleotides not matched to a gene: 5. This CDR3 comprises 16 residues. The germline V gene has CDR1 SGHTA and CDR2 FQGNSA. This CDR3 is CASSLVSGTGDYGYTF. CDR3 coding DNA: TGTGCCAGCAGCTTAGTTTCCGGGACAGGGGACTATGGCTACACCTTC. Together with reference TRBV7-2 and TRBJ1-2, the CDR3 gives the full variable domain: GAGVSQSPSNKVTEKGKDVELRCDPISGHTALYWYRQSLGQGLEFLIYFQGNSAPDKSGLPSDRFSAERTGGSVSTLTIQRTQQEDSAVYLCASSLVSGTGDYGYTFGSGTRLTVV.

The chain combines TRBV30 with TRBJ2-1; the D gene is possibly TRBD2 (5 bases). The V gene lost 8 bases and the J gene lost 0 bases, with 8 bases spanning the gap. There are 12 residues in the CDR3. The V gene's germline CDR1 is GTSNPN and CDR2 SVGIG (reference sequence). The CDR3 loop is CAGTSSYNEQFF. CDR3 sequence (DNA): TGTGCCGGTACTAGCTCCTACAATGAGCAGTTCTTC.

Regarding this clone: At one of its ends the junction is not consistent with the germline gene, which may arise from a read error. The V and J genes are TRBV7-7 and TRBJ2-7; 8 positions match TRBD2. Germline CDR1 and CDR2: SSHAT and FNYEAQ (reference sequence). The CDR3 sequence is 14 residues long. The CDR3 nucleotides read TGTGCTAGCAGCTTAGGGCGGGGGGCGAACGAGCAGTACTTC. Residues: CASSLGRGANEQYF.

The chain couples TRBV18 to TRBJ2-2, with D maybe TRBD2 (5 bases). CDR1 and CDR2 (germline): KGHSH, LQKENI. The V end lost 3 bases, the J end lost 6 bases, and 17 bases lay between the germline ends. The CDR3 runs to 16 residues. CDR3 in DNA: TGTGCCAGCTCACCCTCAGACTACCACCTGGCCGGGGAGCTGTTTTTT. Protein sequence: CASSPSDYHLAGELFF.

This clone occurred a few times. The chain combines TRBV19 with TRBJ1-1, with 11 bases lining up with TRBD1. The CDR3 covers 15 residues. V dropped 3 bases and J dropped 5; count of bases not matched to a gene: 5. The germline V gene has CDR1 LNHDA and CDR2 SQIVND (reference sequence). CDR3 coding DNA: TGTGCCAGTAGTATTACCGGGACAGGGGGGACTGAAGCTTTCTTT. Translated: CASSITGTGGTEAFF.

V and J are TRBV12-5 and TRBJ1-6; 7 bases map to TRBD1. The germline V gene encodes CDR1 LGHNT and CDR2 FRNRAP. J gave up 9 bases and V 3 bases, and 8 bases lay outside the gene matches. This CDR3 has 15 residues. The CDR3 is CASGFSTGVASPLHF. The DNA for the CDR3 is TGTGCTAGTGGTTTTAGTACAGGGGTCGCTTCACCCCTCCACTTT. The full variable domain, with the rest looked up from reference TRBV12-5 and TRBJ1-6, is DARVTQTPRHKVTEMGQEVTMRCQPILGHNTVFWYRQTMMQGLELLAYFRNRAPLDDSGMPKDRFSAEMPDATLATLKIQPSEPRDSAVYFCASGFSTGVASPLHFGNGTRLTVT.

This clone was counted a few times. The rearrangement links TRBV19 to TRBJ2-3, with 11 bases fitting TRBD2. V shed 8 bases and J 4 bases; nucleotides not matched to a gene: 8. Germline V gene data show CDR1 as LNHDA and CDR2 as SQIVND (reference sequence). This CDR3 region has 15 residues. Here the CDR3 DNA reads TGTGCCAGTGGACCGGCTAGCGGGAGGCCAGATACGCAGTATTTT. Its translation: CASGPASGRPDTQYF.

CDR3: CASSQDLRENTEAFF. DNA of the CDR3: TGTGCCAGCAGCCAAGATCTTCGGGAGAACACTGAAGCTTTCTTT. This chain uses TRBV4-2 with TRBJ1-1; D is ambiguous. The germline V gene encodes CDR1 LGHNA and CDR2 YNFKEQ. CDR3 size: 15 residues. The V gene lost 0 bases and the J gene lost 1 base, with 9 bases spanning the gap.

The chain is built from TRBV7-9 and TRBJ2-5, with D possibly TRBD2 on 6 matching bases. The CDR3 is 18 residues long. Trimming removed 5 bases at V and 2 bases at J, with 24 bases between. CDR1 and CDR2 from the germline V gene are SEHNR and FQNEAQ (reference sequence). The CDR3 here is CASSPRAFWRDAQETQYF. The CDR3 nucleotides read TGTGCCAGCAGCCCTAGGGCCTTTTGGCGGGACGCTCAAGAGACCCAGTACTTC.

V usage is TRBV30 and J usage is TRBJ1-5, with D tentatively TRBD1 (5 bases). This CDR3 contains 14 residues. V lost 5 bases, J lost 6 bases, and 17 bases lay in between. From germline, CDR1 is GTSNPN and CDR2 SVGIG (reference sequence). This CDR3 reads CAWATQAPGQPQHF. CDR3 DNA sequence: TGTGCCTGGGCGACACAGGCCCCCGGTCAGCCCCAGCATTTT.

In the case of this clone: Relative to the germline gene, one junction end is altered; a read error may explain this. This chain joins TRBV6-2 or TRBV6-3 and TRBJ2-7; D unresolved. This CDR3 has 11 amino acids. Germline V gene sequence: CDR1 MNHEY, CDR2 SVGEGT. The CDR3 protein is CASSYSNEQYF. The DNA of the CDR3 is TGTGCCAGCAGTTACTCCAACGAGCAGTACTTC.

This clone was counted between two and nine times. The V call is TRBV6-4, the J call TRBJ2-1, with 7 bases identical to TRBD2. V lost 4 bases, J lost 5 bases, and 8 bases stayed unmatched. The CDR3 length is 15 residues. Looked up from germline, CDR1 is MRHNA and CDR2 is SNTAGT. The CDR3 loop reads CASSAGAGTNNEQFF. The CDR3 DNA follows: TGTGCCAGCAGTGCCGGAGCGGGGACCAACAATGAGCAGTTCTTC.

The chain uses TRBV29-1 and TRBJ2-7; TRBD1 matches 7 bases. The CDR3 totals 13 residues. The V gene end was trimmed by 6 bases and the J gene end by 2 bases; junction bases not matched to a gene: 7. Looked up from germline, CDR1 is SQVTM and CDR2 is ANQGSEA. The CDR3 bases are TGCAGCGTGTCGGACAGGAGCCCCTACGAGCAGTACTTC. Protein sequence: CSVSDRSPYEQYF.

This chain links TRBV5-6 with TRBJ2-7, with a possible D match to TRBD1 (6 bases). This CDR3 region has 13 residues. V shed 1 base and J shed 3 bases, with 8 bases lying between them. CDR1 and CDR2 from the germline V gene are SGHDT and YYEEEE. CDR3 region: CASSLQGSYEQYF. The CDR3 DNA reads TGTGCCAGCAGCTTGCAGGGGAGCTACGAGCAGTACTTC.

The chain carries TRBV10-2 and TRBJ1-1; tentatively, D is TRBD1 (6 bases). The CDR3 is 17 residues long. V dropped 5 bases and J dropped 0 bases, with 19 bases sitting between them. Germline assignment: CDR1 WSHSY and CDR2 SAAADI. This chain's CDR3 is CASSLHTGPIVNTEAFF. The CDR3 DNA reads TGCGCCAGCAGTCTTCATACAGGGCCTATCGTGAACACTGAAGCTTTCTTT.

The rearrangement joins TRBV6-6 to TRBJ1-5; D uncertain. CDR1 and CDR2 from the germline V gene are MNHNY and SVGAGI (reference sequence). V was trimmed by 11 bases and J by 3 bases, leaving 11 bases between them. The CDR3 runs 12 residues. The DNA of the CDR3 is TGTGCCGGCGGGGATTACAATCAGCCCCAGCATTTT. This sequence encodes CAGGDYNQPQHF.

V gene TRBV4-1 combines with J gene TRBJ2-7; 8 bases line up with TRBD1. The CDR3 sequence is 14 residues long. Germline V gene data show CDR1 as MGHRA and CDR2 as YSYEKL. J gave up 1 base and V 3 bases, and 2 bases lay outside the gene matches. CDR3 residues: CASSHGQGSYEQYF. CDR3 nucleotide sequence: TGCGCCAGCAGCCACGGACAGGGATCCTACGAGCAGTACTTC.

CDR3: CASSPGTSGRAVEQFF. The DNA of the CDR3 is TGTGCCAGCAGCCCCGGGACTAGCGGGAGGGCGGTTGAGCAGTTCTTC. The V gene is TRBV7-3, the J gene TRBJ2-1; TRBD2 aligns across 16 bases. Trimming removed 5 bases from V and 9 bases from J; junction bases left unmatched: 7. The CDR3 has 16 amino acids. Germline loops: CDR1 SGHTA, CDR2 FQGTGA.

The genes are TRBV5-1 and TRBJ2-1; TRBD1 is a possible D gene (5 bases). Germline loops: CDR1 SGHRS, CDR2 YFSETQ. The V end was cut by 0 bases, the J end by 3 bases, with 13 bases between. The CDR3 sequence is 16 residues long. This chain's CDR3 is CASSLDRRGDYNEQFF. CDR3 coding DNA: TGCGCCAGCAGCTTGGACAGAAGGGGCGACTACAATGAGCAGTTCTTC.

The chain links TRBV30 to TRBJ1-6, with TRBD1 matching over 10 bases. Trimming took 4 bases from V and 6 from J; bases not matched to a gene: 6. This CDR3 comprises 15 residues. Germline values: CDR1 GTSNPN, CDR2 SVGIG (reference sequence). Here the CDR3 reads CAWTRTGGPNSPLHF. The CDR3, as DNA: TGTGCCTGGACGCGGACAGGGGGTCCTAATTCACCCCTCCACTTT.

J is TRBJ2-7 and V is TRBV14; D possibly corresponds to TRBD2 (6 bases). Looked up from germline, CDR1 is SGHDN and CDR2 is FVKESK. This CDR3 has 15 amino acids. V lost 4 bases and J lost 4, with 17 bases in between. The CDR3 nucleotides are TGTGCCAGCAGCCCCCGGTTTTGGGGGGTTTACGAGCAGTACGTC. Translated: CASSPRFWGVYEQYV.

This clone was picked up one time. The V call is TRBV9, the J call TRBJ2-3, with TRBD2 matching over 7 bases. The germline V gene encodes CDR1 SGDLS and CDR2 YYNGEE. After removal of 0 bases from V and 2 bases from J, the junction contained 12 bases not matched to a gene. The CDR3 loop spans 18 amino acids. In nucleotides, the CDR3 is TGTGCCAGCAGCGTAGCAGTGGGAGGGTCGCCAGACACAGATACGCAGTATTTT. Translation: CASSVAVGGSPDTDTQYF.